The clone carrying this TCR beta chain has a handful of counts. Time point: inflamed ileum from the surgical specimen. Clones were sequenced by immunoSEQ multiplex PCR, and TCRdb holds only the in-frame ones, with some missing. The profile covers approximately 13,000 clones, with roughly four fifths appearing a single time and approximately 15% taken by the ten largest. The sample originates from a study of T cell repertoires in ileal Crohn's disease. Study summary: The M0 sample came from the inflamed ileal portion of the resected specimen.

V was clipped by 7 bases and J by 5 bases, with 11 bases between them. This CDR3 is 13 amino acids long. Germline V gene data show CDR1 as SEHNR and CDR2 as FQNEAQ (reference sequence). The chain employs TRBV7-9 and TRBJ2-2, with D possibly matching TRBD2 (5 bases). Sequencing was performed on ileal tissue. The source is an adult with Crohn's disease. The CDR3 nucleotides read TGTGCCAGCAACCTAGAGCGGACCGGGGAGCTGTTTTTT. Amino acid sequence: CASNLERTGELFF.